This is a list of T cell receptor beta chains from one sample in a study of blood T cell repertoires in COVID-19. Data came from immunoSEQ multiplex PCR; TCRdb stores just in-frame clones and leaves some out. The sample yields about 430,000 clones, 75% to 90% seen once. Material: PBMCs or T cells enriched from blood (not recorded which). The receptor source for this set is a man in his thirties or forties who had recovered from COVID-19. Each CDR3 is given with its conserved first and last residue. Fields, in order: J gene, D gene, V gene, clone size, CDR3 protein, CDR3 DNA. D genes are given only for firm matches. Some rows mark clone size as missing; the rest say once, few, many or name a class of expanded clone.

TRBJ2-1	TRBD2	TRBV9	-	CASSVAGTSGEEQFF	TGTGCCAGCAGCGTAGCCGGGACTAGCGGTGAAGAGCAGTTCTTC
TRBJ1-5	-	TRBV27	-	CASGILGGSNQPQHF	TGTGCCAGCGGCATACTGGGGGGAAGCAATCAGCCCCAGCATTTT
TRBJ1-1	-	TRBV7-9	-	CASSLAGEGNTEAFF	TGTGCCAGCAGCTTAGCTGGGGAGGGGAACACTGAAGCTTTCTTT
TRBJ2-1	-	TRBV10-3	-	CAISESEVGQYGNEQFF	TGTGCCATCAGTGAGTCCGAAGTCGGACAGTACGGCAATGAGCAGTTCTTC
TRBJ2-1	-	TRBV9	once	CASSVSASHNEQFF	TGTGCCAGCAGCGTAAGTGCTAGCCACAATGAGCAGTTCTTC
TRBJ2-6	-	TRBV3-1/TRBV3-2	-	CASSPRRGLVLTGANVLTF	TGTGCCAGCAGCCCCAGGCGGGGTCTAGTATTAACTGGGGCCAACGTCCTGACTTTC
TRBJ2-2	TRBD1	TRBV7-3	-	CASSPLGTANTGELFF	TGTGCCAGCAGCCCCCTCGGGACAGCGAACACCGGGGAGCTGTTTTTT
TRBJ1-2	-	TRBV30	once	CAWTWRYGYTF	TGTGCCTGGACCTGGCGGTATGGCTACACCTTC
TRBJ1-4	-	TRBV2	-	CASRFRGGVEKLFF	TGTGCCAGCCGATTTCGCGGGGGCGTTGAAAAACTGTTTTTT
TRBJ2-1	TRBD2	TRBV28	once	CASSSLRLAGDGNEQFF	TGTGCCAGCAGTTCTCTACGACTAGCGGGAGATGGCAATGAGCAGTTCTTC
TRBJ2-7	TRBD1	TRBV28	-	CASSFTGGAYEQYF	TGTGCCAGCAGTTTTACAGGGGGCGCCTACGAGCAGTACTTC
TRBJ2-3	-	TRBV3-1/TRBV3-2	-	CASSQARGTDTQYF	TGTGCCAGCAGCCAAGCCAGGGGTACAGATACGCAGTATTTT
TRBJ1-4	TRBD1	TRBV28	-	CASQGRPNEKLFF	TGTGCGTCACAGGGGCGGCCTAATGAAAAACTGTTTTTT
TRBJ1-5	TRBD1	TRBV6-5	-	CASSYSRDRVDQPQHF	TGTGCCAGCAGTTACTCCCGGGACAGGGTCGATCAGCCCCAGCATTTT
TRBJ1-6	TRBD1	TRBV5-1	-	CASSLGQGNSPLHF	TGCGCCAGCAGCTTGGGACAGGGAAATTCACCCCTCCACTTT
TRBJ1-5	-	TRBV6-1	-	CASSEVKGAYNQPQHF	TGTGCCAGCAGTGAAGTTAAAGGGGCCTACAATCAGCCCCAGCATTTT
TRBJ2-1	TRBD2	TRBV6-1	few	CASSDDSGRGDNEQFF	TGTGCCAGCAGTGATGATAGCGGGAGAGGCGACAATGAGCAGTTCTTC
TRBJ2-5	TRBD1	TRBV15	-	CATSRPGGVQETQYF	TGTGCCACCAGCAGACCAGGGGGCGTACAAGAGACCCAGTACTTC
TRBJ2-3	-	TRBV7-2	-	CASSLEGDYTDTQYF	TGTGCCAGCAGCTTAGAGGGAGACTACACAGATACGCAGTATTTT
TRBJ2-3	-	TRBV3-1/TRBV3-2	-	CASSPRGSTDTQYF	TGTGCCAGCAGCCCTAGGGGGAGCACAGATACGCAGTATTTT
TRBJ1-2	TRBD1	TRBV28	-	CASSLRRGYGYTF	TGTGCCAGCAGTTTACGCAGGGGGTATGGCTACACCTTC
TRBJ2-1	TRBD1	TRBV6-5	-	CASSYGPGTDNEQFF	TGTGCCAGCAGTTACGGACCCGGGACAGACAATGAGCAGTTCTTC
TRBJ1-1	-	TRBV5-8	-	CAKGQNTEAFF	TGTGCCAAAGGACAGAACACTGAAGCTTTCTTT
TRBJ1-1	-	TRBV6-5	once	CASSYGAANTEAFF	TGTGCCAGCAGTTACGGGGCGGCGAACACTGAAGCTTTCTTT
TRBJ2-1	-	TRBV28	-	CASSTTGQNNEQFF	TGTGCCAGCAGTACTACGGGACAAAACAATGAGCAGTTCTTC
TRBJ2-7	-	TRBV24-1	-	CATSGLGGEQYF	TGTGCCACCAGTGGCCTAGGCGGCGAGCAGTACTTC
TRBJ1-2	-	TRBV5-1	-	CASSSLTTSNGYTF	TGCGCCAGCAGCTCCCTAACTACCTCGAACGGCTACACCTTC
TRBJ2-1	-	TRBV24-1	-	CATSEGGRHYNEQFF	TGTGCCACCAGTGAGGGAGGACGACACTACAATGAGCAGTTCTTC
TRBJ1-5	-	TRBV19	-	CASSIAWGGNQPQHF	TGTGCCAGTAGTATAGCGTGGGGAGGCAATCAGCCCCAGCATTTT
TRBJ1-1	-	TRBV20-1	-	CSGLHRAEAFF	TGCAGTGGTCTCCACCGGGCTGAAGCTTTCTTT
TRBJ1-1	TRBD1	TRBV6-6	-	CASSNSPGQRTEAFF	TGTGCCAGCAGTAATTCACCGGGACAGAGGACTGAAGCTTTCTTT
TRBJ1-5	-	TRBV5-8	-	CASSLGLAYSNQPQHF	TGTGCCAGCAGCTTGGGGTTAGCCTATAGCAATCAGCCCCAGCATTTT
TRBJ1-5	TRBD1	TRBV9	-	CASSAGTVNQPQHF	TGTGCCAGCAGCGCGGGGACAGTGAACCAGCCCCAGCATTTT
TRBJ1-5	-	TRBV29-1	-	CSVGGGGNQPQHF	TGCAGCGTGGGGGGAGGGGGCAATCAGCCCCAGCATTTT
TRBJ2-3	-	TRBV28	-	CASSLVPSLGAPDTQYF	TGTGCCAGCAGTTTGGTACCCTCGCTCGGAGCTCCAGATACGCAGTATTTT
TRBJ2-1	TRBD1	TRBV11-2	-	CASSLDRTGRYNEQFF	TGTGCCAGCAGCTTAGATCGGACAGGACGCTACAATGAGCAGTTCTTC
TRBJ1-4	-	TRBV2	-	CASSEGQATNEKLFF	TGTGCCAGCAGTGAAGGGCAGGCAACTAATGAAAAACTGTTTTTT
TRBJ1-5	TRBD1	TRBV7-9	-	CASSQTGTGFPYSNQPQHF	TGTGCCAGCAGCCAAACCGGGACAGGGTTCCCATATAGCAATCAGCCCCAGCATTTT
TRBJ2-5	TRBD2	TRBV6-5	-	CASSPRGEGETQYF	TGTGCCAGCAGCCCCCGTGGGGAGGGAGAGACCCAGTACTTC
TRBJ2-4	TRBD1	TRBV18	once	CASSPGQGTNIQYF	TGTGCCAGCTCACCTGGACAGGGGACAAACATTCAGTACTTC
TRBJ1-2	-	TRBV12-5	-	CASGLDLGGYTF	TGTGCTAGTGGTTTAGACCTAGGAGGCTACACCTTC
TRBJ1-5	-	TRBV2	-	CASSSRQTRGAQHF	TGTGCCAGCAGTAGTCGACAGACGCGGGGGGCCCAGCATTTT
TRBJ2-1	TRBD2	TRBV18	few	CASSPQAGVYNEQFF	TGTGCCAGCTCCCCCCAAGCGGGAGTCTACAATGAGCAGTTCTTC
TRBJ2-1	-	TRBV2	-	CAKEPRSSYNEQFF	TGTGCCAAAGAACCGAGGAGCTCCTACAATGAGCAGTTCTTC
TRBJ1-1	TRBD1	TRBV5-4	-	CASSLRDRVDTEAFF	TGTGCCAGCAGCCTTCGGGACAGGGTAGACACTGAAGCTTTCTTT
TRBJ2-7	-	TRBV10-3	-	CAIREPAEDEQYF	TGTGCCATCAGAGAGCCAGCTGAGGACGAGCAGTACTTC
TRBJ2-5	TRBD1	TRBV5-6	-	CASSFSTGVQETQYF	TGTGCCAGCAGCTTTTCGACAGGGGTTCAAGAGACCCAGTACTTC
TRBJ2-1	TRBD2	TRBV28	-	CASSLSVAGVTEQFF	TGTGCCAGCAGTTTATCGGTAGCGGGAGTTACTGAGCAGTTCTTC
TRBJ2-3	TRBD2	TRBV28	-	CATRASGASTDTQYF	TGTGCCACCAGGGCTAGCGGAGCTAGCACAGATACGCAGTATTTT
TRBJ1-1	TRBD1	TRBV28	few	CASRPGQVVAEAFF	TGTGCCAGCAGACCGGGACAGGTAGTTGCGGAAGCTTTCTTT
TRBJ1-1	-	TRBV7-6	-	CASSHSRGHFLPEAFF	TGTGCCAGCAGCCATAGTAGGGGACACTTTCTACCTGAAGCTTTCTTT
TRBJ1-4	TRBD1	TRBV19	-	CASDRGQSAEKLFF	TGTGCCAGTGACCGGGGACAGAGTGCTGAAAAACTGTTTTTT
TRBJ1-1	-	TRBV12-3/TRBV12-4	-	CASRSGTITEAFF	TGTGCCAGCAGGTCAGGGACTATCACTGAAGCTTTCTTT
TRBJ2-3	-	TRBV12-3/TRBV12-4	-	CASSFGGDTQYF	TGTGCCAGCAGTTTCGGTGGAGATACGCAGTATTTT
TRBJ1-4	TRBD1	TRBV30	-	CAWNRGLREKLFF	TGTGCCTGGAACAGGGGGCTGCGTGAAAAACTGTTTTTT
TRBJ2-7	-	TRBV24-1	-	CATSGRGTYEQYF	TGTGCCACCAGTGGGAGAGGAACCTACGAGCAGTACTTC